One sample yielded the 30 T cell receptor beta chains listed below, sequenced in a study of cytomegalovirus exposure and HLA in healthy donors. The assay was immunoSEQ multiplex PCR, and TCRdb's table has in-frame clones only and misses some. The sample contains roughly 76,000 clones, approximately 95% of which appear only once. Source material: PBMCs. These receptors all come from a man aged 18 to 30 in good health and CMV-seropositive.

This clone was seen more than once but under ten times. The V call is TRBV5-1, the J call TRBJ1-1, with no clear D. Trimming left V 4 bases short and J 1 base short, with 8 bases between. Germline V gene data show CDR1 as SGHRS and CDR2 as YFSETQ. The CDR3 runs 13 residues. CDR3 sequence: CASSRVGNTEAFF. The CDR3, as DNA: TGCGCCAGCAGCCGGGTAGGGAACACTGAAGCTTTCTTT.

Here the CDR3 reads CASVWRETQYF. DNA of the CDR3: TGTGCCAGCGTCTGGAGAGAGACCCAGTACTTC. The chain uses TRBV7-8 and TRBJ2-5; D not resolved. V was shortened by 8 bases and J by 4 bases, with 8 bases between the two germline ends. The length of the CDR3 is 11 residues. The germline V gene encodes CDR1 SGHVS and CDR2 FQNEAQ. Full variable domain (remainder filled in from reference TRBV7-8 and TRBJ2-5): GAGVSQSPRYKVAKRGQDVALRCDPISGHVSLFWYQQALGQGPEFLTYFQNEAQLDKSGLPSDRFFAERPEGSVSTLKIQRTQQEDSAVYLCASVWRETQYFGPGTRLLVL.

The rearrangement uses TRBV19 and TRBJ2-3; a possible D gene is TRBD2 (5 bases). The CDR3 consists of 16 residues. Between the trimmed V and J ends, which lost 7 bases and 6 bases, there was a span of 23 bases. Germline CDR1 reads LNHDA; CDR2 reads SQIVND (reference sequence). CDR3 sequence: CASTDRPGGWSDTQYF. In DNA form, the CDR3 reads TGTGCCAGTACCGACCGACCTGGCGGGTGGTCCGATACGCAGTATTTT.

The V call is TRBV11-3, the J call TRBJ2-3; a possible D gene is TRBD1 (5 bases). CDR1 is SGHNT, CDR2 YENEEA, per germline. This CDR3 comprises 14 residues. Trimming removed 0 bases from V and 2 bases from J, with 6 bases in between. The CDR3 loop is CASSLDRDTDTQYF. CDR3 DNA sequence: TGTGCCAGCAGCTTAGACAGGGACACAGATACGCAGTATTTT.

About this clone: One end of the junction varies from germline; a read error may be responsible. In DNA form, the CDR3 reads TGTGCCAGCAGCTACGGGACTAACAACGGGGAGCTGTTTTTT. Translated, it gives CASSYGTNNGELFF. The J gene is TRBJ2-2, the V gene TRBV5-4, with 7 positions matching TRBD2. This CDR3 is built from 14 residues. Germline lookup yields CDR1 SGHNT and CDR2 YYREEE (reference sequence).

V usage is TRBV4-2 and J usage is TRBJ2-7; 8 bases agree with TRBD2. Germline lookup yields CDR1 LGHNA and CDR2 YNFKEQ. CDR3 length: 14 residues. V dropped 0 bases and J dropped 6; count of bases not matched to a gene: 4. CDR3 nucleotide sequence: TGTGCCAGCAGCCAAGATAGCGGGACCCCCGAGCAGTACTTC. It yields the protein CASSQDSGTPEQYF.

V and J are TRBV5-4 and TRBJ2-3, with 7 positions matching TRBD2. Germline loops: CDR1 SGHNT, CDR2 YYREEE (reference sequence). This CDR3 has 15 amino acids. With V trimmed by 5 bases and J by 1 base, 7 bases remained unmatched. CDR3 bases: TGTGCCAGCAGAATGCGGGAGAAAGGCACAGATACGCAGTATTTT. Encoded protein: CASRMREKGTDTQYF.

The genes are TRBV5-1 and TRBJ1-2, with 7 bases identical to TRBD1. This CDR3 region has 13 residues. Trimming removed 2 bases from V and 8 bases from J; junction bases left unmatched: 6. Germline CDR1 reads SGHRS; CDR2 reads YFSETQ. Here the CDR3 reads CASSFGQVEGYTF. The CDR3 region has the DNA TGCGCCAGCAGCTTCGGACAGGTGGAGGGCTACACCTTC.

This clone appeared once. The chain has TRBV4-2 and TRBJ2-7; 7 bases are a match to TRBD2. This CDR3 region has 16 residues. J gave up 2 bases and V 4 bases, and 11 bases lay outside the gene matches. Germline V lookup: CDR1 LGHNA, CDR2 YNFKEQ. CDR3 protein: CASSREGLASAYEQYF. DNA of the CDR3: TGTGCCAGCAGCCGGGAGGGGCTAGCGTCTGCCTACGAGCAGTACTTC.

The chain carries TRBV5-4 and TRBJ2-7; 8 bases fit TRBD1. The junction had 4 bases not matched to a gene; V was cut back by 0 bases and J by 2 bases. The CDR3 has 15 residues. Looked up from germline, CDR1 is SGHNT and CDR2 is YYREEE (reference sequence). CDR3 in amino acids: CASSLGGQGTYEQYF. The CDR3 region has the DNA TGTGCCAGCAGCTTGGGCGGACAGGGCACCTACGAGCAGTACTTC.

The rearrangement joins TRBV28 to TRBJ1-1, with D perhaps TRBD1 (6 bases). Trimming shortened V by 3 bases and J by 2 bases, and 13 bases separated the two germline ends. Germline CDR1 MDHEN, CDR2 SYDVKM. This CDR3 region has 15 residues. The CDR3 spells CASSFLDRANTEAFF. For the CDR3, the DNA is TGTGCCAGCAGTTTCCTGGACAGAGCCAACACTGAAGCTTTCTTT.

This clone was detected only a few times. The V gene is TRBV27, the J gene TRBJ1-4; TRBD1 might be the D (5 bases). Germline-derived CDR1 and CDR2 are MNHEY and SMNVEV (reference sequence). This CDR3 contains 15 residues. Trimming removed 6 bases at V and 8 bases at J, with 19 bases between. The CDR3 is CASRRRPGFREKLFF. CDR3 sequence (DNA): TGTGCCAGCAGACGACGACCAGGGTTTCGAGAAAAACTGTTTTTT.

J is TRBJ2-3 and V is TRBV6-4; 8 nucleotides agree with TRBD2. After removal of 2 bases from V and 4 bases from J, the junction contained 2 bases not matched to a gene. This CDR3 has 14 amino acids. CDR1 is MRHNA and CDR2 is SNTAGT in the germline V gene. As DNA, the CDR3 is TGTGCCAGCAGTGACCGGGAGGGCCCAGATACGCAGTATTTT. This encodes CASSDREGPDTQYF.

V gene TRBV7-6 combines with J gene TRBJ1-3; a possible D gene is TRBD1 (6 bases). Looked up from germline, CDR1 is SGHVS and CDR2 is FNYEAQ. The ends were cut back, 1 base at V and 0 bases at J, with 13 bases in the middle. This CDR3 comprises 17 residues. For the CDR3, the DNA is TGTGCCAGCAGCTTAGGGGGGGGCCAGAGCTCTGGAAACACCATATATTTT. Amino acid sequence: CASSLGGGQSSGNTIYF. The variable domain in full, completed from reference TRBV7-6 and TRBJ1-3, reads GAGVSQSPRYKVTKRGQDVALRCDPISGHVSLYWYRQALGQGPEFLTYFNYEAQQDKSGLPNDRFSAERPEGSISTLTIQRTEQRDSAMYRCASSLGGGQSSGNTIYFGEGSWLTVV.

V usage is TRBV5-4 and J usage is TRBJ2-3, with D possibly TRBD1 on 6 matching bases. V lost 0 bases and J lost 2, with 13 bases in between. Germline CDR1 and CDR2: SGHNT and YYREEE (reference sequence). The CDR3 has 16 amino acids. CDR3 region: CASSLGAGVFTDTQYF. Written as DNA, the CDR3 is TGTGCCAGCAGCTTGGGGGCAGGGGTTTTCACAGATACGCAGTATTTT. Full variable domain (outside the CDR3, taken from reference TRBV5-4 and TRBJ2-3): ETGVTQSPTHLIKTRGQQVTLRCSSQSGHNTVSWYQQALGQGPQFIFQYYREEENGRGNFPPRFSGLQFPNYSSELNVNALELDDSALYLCASSLGAGVFTDTQYFGPGTRLTVL.

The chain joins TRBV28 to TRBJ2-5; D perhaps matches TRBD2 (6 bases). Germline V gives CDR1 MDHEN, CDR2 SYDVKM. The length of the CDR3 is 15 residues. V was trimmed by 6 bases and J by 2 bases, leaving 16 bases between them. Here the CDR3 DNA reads TGTGCCAGCAGCCCCCATCTTGGGGGGCAAGAGACCCAGTACTTC. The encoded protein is CASSPHLGGQETQYF.

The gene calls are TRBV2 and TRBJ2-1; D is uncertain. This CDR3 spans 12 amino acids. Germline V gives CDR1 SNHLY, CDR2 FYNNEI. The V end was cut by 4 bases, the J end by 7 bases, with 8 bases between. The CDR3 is CASSVRSNEQFF. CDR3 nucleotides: TGTGCCAGCAGTGTAAGGAGTAATGAGCAGTTCTTC.

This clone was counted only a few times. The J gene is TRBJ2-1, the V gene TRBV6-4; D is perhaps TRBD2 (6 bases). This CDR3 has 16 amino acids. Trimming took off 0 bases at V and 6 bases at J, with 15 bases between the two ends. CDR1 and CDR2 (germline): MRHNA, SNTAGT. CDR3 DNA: TGTGCCAGCAGTGACTCGGTTACGGGAGCCAGCAATGAGCAGTTCTTC. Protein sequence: CASSDSVTGASNEQFF.

CDR3 in DNA: TGTGCCAGCAGCTCCCGGGACAGGGTGTGGAAACTGTTTTTT. Translated: CASSSRDRVWKLFF. The chain uses TRBV28 and TRBJ1-4, with 9 bases that match TRBD1. Trimming cost V 6 bases and J 11 bases; bases outside gene matches: 10. Per the germline V gene, CDR1 is MDHEN and CDR2 is SYDVKM. CDR3 length equals 14 residues.

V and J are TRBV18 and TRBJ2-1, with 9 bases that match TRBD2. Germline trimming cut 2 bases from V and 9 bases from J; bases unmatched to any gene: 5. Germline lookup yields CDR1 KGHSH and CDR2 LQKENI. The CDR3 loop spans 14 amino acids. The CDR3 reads CASSPKREVSEQFF. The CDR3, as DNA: TGTGCCAGCTCACCAAAGCGGGAGGTCAGTGAGCAGTTCTTC.

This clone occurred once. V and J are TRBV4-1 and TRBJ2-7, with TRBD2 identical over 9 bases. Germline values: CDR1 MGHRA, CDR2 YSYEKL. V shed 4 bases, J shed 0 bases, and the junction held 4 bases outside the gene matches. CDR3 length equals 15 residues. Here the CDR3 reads CASSRTSGPSYEQYF. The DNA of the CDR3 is TGCGCCAGCAGCCGAACTAGCGGGCCCTCCTACGAGCAGTACTTC.

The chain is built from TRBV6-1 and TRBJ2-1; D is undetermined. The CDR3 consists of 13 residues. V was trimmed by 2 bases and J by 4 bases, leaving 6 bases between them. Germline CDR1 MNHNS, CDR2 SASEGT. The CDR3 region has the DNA TGTGCCAGCAGTGAATCCGTATACAATGAGCAGTTCTTC. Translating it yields CASSESVYNEQFF.

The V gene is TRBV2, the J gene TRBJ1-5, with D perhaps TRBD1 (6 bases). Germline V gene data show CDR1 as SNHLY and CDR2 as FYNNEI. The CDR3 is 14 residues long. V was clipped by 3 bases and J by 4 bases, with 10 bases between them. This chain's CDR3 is CASSDRTVNQPQHF. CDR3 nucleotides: TGTGCCAGCAGTGACCGGACAGTTAATCAGCCCCAGCATTTT.

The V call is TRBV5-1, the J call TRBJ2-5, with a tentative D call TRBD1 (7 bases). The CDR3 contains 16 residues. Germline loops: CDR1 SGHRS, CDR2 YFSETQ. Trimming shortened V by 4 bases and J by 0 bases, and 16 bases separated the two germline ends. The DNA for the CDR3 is TGCGCCAGCAGCCCTGGGGGGACAGCCGACCAAGAGACCCAGTACTTC. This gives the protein CASSPGGTADQETQYF.

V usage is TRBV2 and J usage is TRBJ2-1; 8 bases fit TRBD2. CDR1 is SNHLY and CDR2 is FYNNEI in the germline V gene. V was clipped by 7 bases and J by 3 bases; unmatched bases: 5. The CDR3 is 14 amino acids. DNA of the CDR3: TGTGCCAGCATCCCGCTAGCGGGCTACAATGAGCAGTTCTTC. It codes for CASIPLAGYNEQFF. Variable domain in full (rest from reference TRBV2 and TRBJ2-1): EPEVTQTPSHQVTQMGQEVILRCVPISNHLYFYWYRQILGQKVEFLVSFYNNEISEKSEIFDDQFSVERPDGSNFTLKIRSTKLEDSAMYFCASIPLAGYNEQFFGPGTRLTVL.

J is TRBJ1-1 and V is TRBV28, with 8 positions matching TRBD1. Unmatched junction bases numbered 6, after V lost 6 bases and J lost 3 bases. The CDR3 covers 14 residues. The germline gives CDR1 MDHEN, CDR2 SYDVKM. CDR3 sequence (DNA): TGTGCCAGCAGCCTGACAGGGGTGGACACTGAAGCTTTCTTT. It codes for CASSLTGVDTEAFF. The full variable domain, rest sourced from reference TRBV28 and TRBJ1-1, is DVKVTQSSRYLVKRTGEKVFLECVQDMDHENMFWYRQDPGLGLRLIYFSYDVKMKEKGDIPEGYSVSREKKERFSLILESASTNQTSMYLCASSLTGVDTEAFFGQGTRLTVV.

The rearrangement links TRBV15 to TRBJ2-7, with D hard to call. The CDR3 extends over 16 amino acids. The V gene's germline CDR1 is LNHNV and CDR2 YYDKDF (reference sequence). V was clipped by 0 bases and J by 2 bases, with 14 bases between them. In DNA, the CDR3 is TGTGCCACCAGCAGAGATTGGGCAGCCAGTGCCTACGAGCAGTACTTC. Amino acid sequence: CATSRDWAASAYEQYF.

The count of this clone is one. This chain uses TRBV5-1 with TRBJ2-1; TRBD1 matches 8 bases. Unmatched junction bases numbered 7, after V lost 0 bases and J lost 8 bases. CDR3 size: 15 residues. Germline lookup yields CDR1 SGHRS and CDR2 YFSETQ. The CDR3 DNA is TGCGCCAGCAGCTTGGGACAGGGGAGCTCGTATGAGCAGTTCTTC. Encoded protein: CASSLGQGSSYEQFF.

In DNA, the CDR3 is TGTGCCAGCTCACCGACAGGGCGTTACGAGCAGTACTTC. Encoded protein: CASSPTGRYEQYF. The chain employs TRBV18 and TRBJ2-7, with TRBD1 matching 7 bases. The germline V gene encodes CDR1 KGHSH and CDR2 LQKENI. The trim removed 3 bases at V and 4 bases at J, leaving 3 bases unmatched. CDR3 length equals 13 residues.

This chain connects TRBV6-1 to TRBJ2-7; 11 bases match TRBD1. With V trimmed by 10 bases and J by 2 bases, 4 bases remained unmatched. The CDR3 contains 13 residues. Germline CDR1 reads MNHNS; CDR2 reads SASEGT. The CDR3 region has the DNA TGTGCCAACGGACAGGGGGCGGCCTACGAGCAGTACTTC. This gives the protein CANGQGAAYEQYF.